These 14 T cell receptor beta chains were sequenced from one sample in a study of cytomegalovirus exposure and HLA in healthy donors. The assay was immunoSEQ multiplex PCR, and TCRdb's table has in-frame clones only and misses some. Seen here are some 340,000 clones, roughly 87% observed once, and the top ten hold approximately 1.2%. The sequenced material came from PBMCs. The receptors stem from a woman in her 30s in good health and CMV-seropositive.

The V call is TRBV6-5, the J call TRBJ1-2; 7 bases align to TRBD1. This CDR3 region has 11 residues. Germline loops: CDR1 MNHEY, CDR2 SVGAGI. Trimming at V came to 9 bases and at J to 8 bases, leaving 6 bases not matched to a gene. CDR3 sequence reads: CARTGERGYTF. The CDR3 nucleotides read TGTGCCAGAACAGGGGAGCGGGGCTACACCTTC.

This clone was seen a few times. This rearrangement joins TRBV4-1 to TRBJ2-7; D gene unclear. The V end lost 1 base, the J end lost 6 bases, and 16 bases lay between the germline ends. The CDR3 runs 15 residues. Germline CDR1 reads MGHRA; CDR2 reads YSYEKL. The CDR3, as DNA: TGCGCCAGCAGCCAAGTTCACGGTGGGGTCTCCGAGCAGTACTTC. It specifies CASSQVHGGVSEQYF.

The V gene is TRBV7-7, the J gene TRBJ2-5; D uncertain. Trimming shortened V by 5 bases and J by 5 bases, and 15 bases separated the two germline ends. This CDR3 is built from 14 residues. Germline CDR1 reads SSHAT; CDR2 reads FNYEAQ (reference sequence). The CDR3 loop is CASSPRISGETQYF. The CDR3 DNA reads TGTGCCAGCAGCCCCAGGATCTCCGGGGAGACCCAGTACTTC.

This clone appeared once. The rearrangement links TRBV5-1 to TRBJ2-3, with unresolved D. Germline CDR1 and CDR2: SGHRS and YFSETQ. V was cut by 10 bases and J by 0 bases, with 21 bases left in between. The CDR3 is 16 amino acids. CDR3 sequence (DNA): TGCGCCTCTGCTAGTGCAGCTATAGATAGCACAGATACGCAGTATTTT. This gives the protein CASASAAIDSTDTQYF.

The rearrangement links TRBV5-1 to TRBJ2-3; TRBD1 matches 10 bases. Unmatched junction bases numbered 6, after V lost 2 bases and J lost 3 bases. The CDR3 contains 16 residues. Germline V CDR1 and CDR2: SGHRS, YFSETQ. CDR3 region: CASSFRTGGRTDTQYF. In DNA, the CDR3 is TGCGCCAGCAGCTTTCGGACAGGGGGTCGGACAGATACGCAGTATTTT.

V usage is TRBV6-6 and J usage is TRBJ2-7, with unresolved D. CDR1 and CDR2 (germline): MNHNY, SVGAGI (reference sequence). The CDR3 length is 12 residues. V gave up 0 bases and J gave up 4 bases, with 4 bases separating them. The CDR3 DNA reads as TGTGCCAGCAGTTACTCTCCGTACGAGCAGTACTTC. Amino acid sequence: CASSYSPYEQYF.

The J gene is TRBJ1-4, the V gene TRBV4-3; D remains unclear. Germline-derived CDR1 and CDR2 are LGHNA and YSLEER. V lost 0 bases and J lost 0, with 5 bases in between. The CDR3 extends over 15 amino acids. Here the CDR3 DNA reads TGCGCCAGCAGCCAAGACGGGGCAACTAATGAAAAACTGTTTTTT. Its translation: CASSQDGATNEKLFF.

The chain employs TRBV11-2 and TRBJ2-7; 10 bases agree with TRBD2. Germline loops: CDR1 SGHAT, CDR2 FQNNGV. Losses at the gene ends were 5 bases for V and 7 bases for J; bases not matched to a gene: 5. The CDR3 is made up of 13 amino acids. DNA for the CDR3: TGTGCCAGCAGCCAAGGACTAGCGGCTGAGCAGTACTTC. Translation: CASSQGLAAEQYF. The full variable domain, with the rest looked up from reference TRBV11-2 and TRBJ2-7, is EAGVAQSPRYKIIEKRQSVAFWCNPISGHATLYWYQQILGQGPKLLIQFQNNGVVDDSQLPKDRFSAERLKGVDSTLKIQPAKLEDSAVYLCASSQGLAAEQYFGPGTRLTVT.

The J gene is TRBJ1-1, the V gene TRBV30, with D tentatively TRBD1 (6 bases). CDR3 length: 14 amino acids. Germline V gene lookup returns CDR1 GTSNPN and CDR2 SVGIG (reference sequence). The germline V and J ends were trimmed by 3 bases and 2 bases, with 13 bases remaining between them. The CDR3 region is CAWRLGGFNTEAFF. For the CDR3, the DNA is TGTGCCTGGAGATTAGGGGGATTTAACACTGAAGCTTTCTTT.

The chain couples TRBV6-1 to TRBJ2-3; D call uncertain. CDR1 is MNHNS, CDR2 SASEGT, per germline. CDR3 size: 14 residues. V lost 7 bases and J lost 1, with 12 bases in between. The CDR3 DNA reads as TGTGCCAGCAACCGTGACCCGGGCACAGATACGCAGTATTTT. Its translation is CASNRDPGTDTQYF.

V gene TRBV4-2 combines with J gene TRBJ1-4, with TRBD1 matching over 7 bases. Germline V gives CDR1 LGHNA, CDR2 YNFKEQ. V shed 7 bases and J 5 bases; nucleotides not matched to a gene: 4. The CDR3 spans 13 residues. The CDR3 nucleotides are TGTGCCAGCAAATTGGACAGGAATGAAAAACTGTTTTTT. Translated: CASKLDRNEKLFF.

The chain combines TRBV14 with TRBJ2-5; perhaps D is TRBD1 or TRBD2 (5 bases each). CDR3 length: 15 residues. The V and J ends lost 4 bases and 0 bases respectively, with 12 bases between them. The germline V gene has CDR1 SGHDN and CDR2 FVKESK. In DNA form, the CDR3 reads TGTGCCAGCAGCCCGGGACCGCGTTACCAAGAGACCCAGTACTTC. Translation: CASSPGPRYQETQYF. Complete variable domain (other parts from reference TRBV14 and TRBJ2-5): EAGVTQFPSHSVIEKGQTVTLRCDPISGHDNLYWYRRVMGKEIKFLLHFVKESKQDESGMPNNRFLAERTGGTYSTLKVQPAELEDSGVYFCASSPGPRYQETQYFGPGTRLLVL.

The chain has TRBV18 and TRBJ1-1; D unclear. Trimming left V 6 bases short and J 1 base short, with 12 bases between. This CDR3 is built from 14 residues. Germline CDR1 is KGHSH and CDR2 is LQKENI. For the CDR3, the DNA is TGTGCCAGCTCTCCAACTCGTGGGAACACTGAAGCTTTCTTT. Protein sequence: CASSPTRGNTEAFF. Based on the CDR3 plus reference TRBV18 and TRBJ1-1, the full variable domain is NAGVMQNPRHLVRRRGQEARLRCSPMKGHSHVYWYRQLPEEGLKFMVYLQKENIIDESGMPKERFSAEFPKEGPSILRIQQVVRGDSAAYFCASSPTRGNTEAFFGQGTRLTVV.

The chain employs TRBV2 and TRBJ2-1; 8 bases are shared with TRBD2. This CDR3 region has 16 residues. The V and J ends lost 3 bases and 7 bases, in that order; junction bases with no gene match: 11. From germline, CDR1 is SNHLY and CDR2 FYNNEI. The CDR3 DNA follows: TGTGCCAGCAGTGAGAGACGGGAGGGCCGGCGGAATGAGCAGTTCTTC. Its translation: CASSERREGRRNEQFF.